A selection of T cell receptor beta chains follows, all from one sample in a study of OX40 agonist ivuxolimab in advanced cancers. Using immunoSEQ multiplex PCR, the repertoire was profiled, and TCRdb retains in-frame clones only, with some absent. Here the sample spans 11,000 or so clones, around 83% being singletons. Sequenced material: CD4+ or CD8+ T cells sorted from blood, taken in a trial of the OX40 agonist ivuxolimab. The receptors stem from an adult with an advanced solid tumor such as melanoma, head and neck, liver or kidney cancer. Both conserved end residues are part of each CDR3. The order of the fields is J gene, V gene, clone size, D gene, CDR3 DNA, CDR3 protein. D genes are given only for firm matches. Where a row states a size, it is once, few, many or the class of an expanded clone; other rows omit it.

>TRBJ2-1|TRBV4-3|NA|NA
TGCGCCAGCAGCCGAGGGTTGTACGATGAGCAGTTCTTC
CASSRGLYDEQFF
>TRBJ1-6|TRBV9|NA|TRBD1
TGTGCCAGCAGTGTACAGGGGGATAATTCACCCCTCCACTTT
CASSVQGDNSPLHF
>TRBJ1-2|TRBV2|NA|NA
TGTGCCAGCGCGAGACTGGAAAACTATGGCTACACCTTC
CASARLENYGYTF
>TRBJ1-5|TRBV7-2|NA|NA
TGTGCCAGCAGCTTAGATTCTGGGGGCGGACAGCCCCAGCATTTT
CASSLDSGGGQPQHF
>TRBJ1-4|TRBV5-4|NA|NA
TGTGCCAGCAGCTTGGAGGGTCCCAATGAAAAACTGTTTTTT
CASSLEGPNEKLFF
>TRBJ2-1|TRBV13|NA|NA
TGTGCCAGCAGCTTAGGGAACCGGTGGTACGAGCAGTTCTTC
CASSLGNRWYEQFF
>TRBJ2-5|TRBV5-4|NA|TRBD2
TGTGCCAGCAGCTTATCCGGGGGGGCCCAAGAGACCCAGTACTTC
CASSLSGGAQETQYF
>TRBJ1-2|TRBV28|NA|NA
TGTGCCAGCAGTCCCCCCCGAGGGATTAACTATGGCTACACCTTC
CASSPPRGINYGYTF
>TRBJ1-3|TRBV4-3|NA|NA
TGCGCCAGCAGCCAGAGCAGGCCAAGCTCTGGAAACACCATATATTTT
CASSQSRPSSGNTIYF
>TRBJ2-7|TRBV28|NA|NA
TGTGCCAGCAGTTCGGGGATCCTAGAGCAGTACTTC
CASSSGILEQYF
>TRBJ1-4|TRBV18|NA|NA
TGTGCCAGCTCACCGACGAGGGACGTTAATGAAAAACTGTTTTTT
CASSPTRDVNEKLFF
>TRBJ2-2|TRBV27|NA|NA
TGTGCCAGCAGTTACAGGAGCACCGGGGAGCTGTTTTTT
CASSYRSTGELFF
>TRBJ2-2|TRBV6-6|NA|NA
TGTGCCAGCAGTTACTCCTCGGAGCTGTTTTTT
CASSYSSELFF
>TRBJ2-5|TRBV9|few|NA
TGTGCCAGCAGCGTAGCAGATGGGGTTACAAGAGAGACCCAGTACTTC
CASSVADGVTRETQYF
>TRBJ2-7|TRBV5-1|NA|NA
TGCGCCAGCAGCTTGCAGGGGTTCTCCTACGAGCAGTACTTC
CASSLQGFSYEQYF
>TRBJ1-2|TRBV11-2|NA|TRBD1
TGTGCCAGCAGCTCGGGACAGGGCGTAGCTGGCTACACCTTC
CASSSGQGVAGYTF
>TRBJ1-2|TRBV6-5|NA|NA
TGTGCCAGCAGTTACTCGACCGGGGCCGTTGGCTACACCTTC
CASSYSTGAVGYTF
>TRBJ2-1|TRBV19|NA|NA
TGTGCCAGTAGTATCCCTCGGACTAACTCCTACAATGAGCAGTTCTTC
CASSIPRTNSYNEQFF
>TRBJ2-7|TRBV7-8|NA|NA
TGTGCCAGCAGCTTAGGGCGGGGTACCTACGAGCAGTACTTC
CASSLGRGTYEQYF
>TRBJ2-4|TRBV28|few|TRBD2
TGTGCCAGCAGTAATAGCGGGGGTTACGGTCAAAACATTCAGTACTTC
CASSNSGGYGQNIQYF
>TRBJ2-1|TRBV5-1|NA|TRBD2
TGCGCCAGCAGCTTGGGCACTAGCGGGAGTAATGAGCAGTTCTTC
CASSLGTSGSNEQFF
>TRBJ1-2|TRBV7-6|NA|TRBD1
TGTGCCAGCAGCTTAAGCAGGGGGGACTATGGCTACACCTTC
CASSLSRGDYGYTF
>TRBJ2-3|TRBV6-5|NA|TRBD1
TGTGCCAGCAGATACACGGGACAGGTCAGCACAGATACGCAGTATTTT
CASRYTGQVSTDTQYF
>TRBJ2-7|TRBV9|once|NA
TGTGCCAGCACTCGGACAATGGGGCAGGACAACGAGCAGTACTTC
CASTRTMGQDNEQYF
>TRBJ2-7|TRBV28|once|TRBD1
TGTGCCAGCAATTCGGACAGGGGCTACGAGCAGTACTTC
CASNSDRGYEQYF
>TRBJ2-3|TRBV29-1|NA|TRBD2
TGCAGCGTCGTCGGGACTAGCGGGGGCCAAGACGAAAGCACAGATACGCAGTATTTT
CSVVGTSGGQDESTDTQYF
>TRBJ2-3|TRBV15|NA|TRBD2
TGTGCCACCAGCAGGGGGGCTAGCGGGGGCACAGATACGCAGTATTTT
CATSRGASGGTDTQYF
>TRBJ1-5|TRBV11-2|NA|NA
TGTGCCAGCAGCTTAGAGGGGGCGAGCAATCAGCCCCAGCATTTT
CASSLEGASNQPQHF
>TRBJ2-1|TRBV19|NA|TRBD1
TGTGCCAGTAGTAGGACCGGGACAGGGGGATACAATGAGCAGTTCTTC
CASSRTGTGGYNEQFF
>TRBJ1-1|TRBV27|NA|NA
TGTGCCAGCAGTCTGGGTAGGAACACTGAAGCTTTCTTT
CASSLGRNTEAFF
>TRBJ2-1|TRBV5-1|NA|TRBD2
TGCGCCAGCAGCTTGGGGGCTAGCGGGGGTTCCTACAATGAGCAGTTCTTC
CASSLGASGGSYNEQFF
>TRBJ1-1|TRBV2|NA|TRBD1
TGTGCCAGCAGTCTTCCGGGACAGAAAATAGACACTGAAGCTTTCTTT
CASSLPGQKIDTEAFF
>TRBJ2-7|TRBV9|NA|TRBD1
TGTGCCAGCAGCGTGTCCGGGACAGGGGGCTACGAGCAGTACTTC
CASSVSGTGGYEQYF
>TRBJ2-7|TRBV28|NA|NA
TGTGCCAGCAGTCCGACAGTGGTCTCCTACGAGCAGTACTTC
CASSPTVVSYEQYF
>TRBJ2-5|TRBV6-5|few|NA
TGTGCCAGCAGTTATGCGGGGAACGGCCAAGAGACCCAGTACTTC
CASSYAGNGQETQYF
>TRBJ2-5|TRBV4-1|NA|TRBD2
TGCGCCAGCAGCCAAGGACTAAGTAGAGCGGGGGGGCTACCTCAAGAGACCCAGTACTTC
CASSQGLSRAGGLPQETQYF